These 5 T cell receptor beta chains came from one sample sequenced in a study of T cell responses to AZD1222 COVID-19 vaccine. Repertoires were generated with immunoSEQ multiplex PCR, while TCRdb's copy carries only in-frame clones and drops some. The repertoire holds approximately 140,000 clones, with approximately 88% as singletons. Source: peripheral blood, taken on day 0 of AZD1222 vaccination. The receptors were sampled from an adult in good health.

The rearrangement links TRBV27 to TRBJ1-2, with D perhaps matching TRBD1 (5 bases). This CDR3 comprises 17 residues. Trimming shortened V by 6 bases and J by 5 bases, and 25 bases separated the two germline ends. Germline V gene data show CDR1 as MNHEY and CDR2 as SMNVEV (reference sequence). CDR3 in amino acids: CASRITTPGRGLYGYTF. Here the CDR3 DNA reads TGTGCCAGCAGAATCACCACGCCGGGACGGGGCCTTTATGGCTACACCTTC.

The genes are TRBV4-2 and TRBJ2-1; D ambiguous. Between the trimmed V and J ends, which lost 0 bases and 15 bases, there was a span of 15 bases. Germline V gene data show CDR1 as LGHNA and CDR2 as YNFKEQ. The length of the CDR3 is 13 residues. The CDR3 coding sequence is TGTGCCAGCAGCCAAGATTTGCTACCCGGAAGGTTCTTC. Protein: CASSQDLLPGRFF.

V and J are TRBV7-3 and TRBJ2-1; 9 bases line up with TRBD2. The CDR3 is 14 residues long. CDR1 is SGHTA, CDR2 FQGTGA, per germline. Trimming removed 5 bases from V and 6 bases from J; junction bases left unmatched: 5. For the CDR3, the DNA is TGTGCCAGCAGCACGTCGACTAGCGGCAATGAGCAGTTCTTC. This codes for CASSTSTSGNEQFF. The entire variable domain, with the rest obtained from reference TRBV7-3 and TRBJ2-1, is as follows: GAGVSQTPSNKVTEKGKYVELRCDPISGHTALYWYRQSLGQGPEFLIYFQGTGAADDSGLPNDRFFAVRPEGSVSTLKIQRTERGDSAVYLCASSTSTSGNEQFFGPGTRLTVL.

This clone was seen only once. V gene TRBV19 combines with J gene TRBJ1-2, with 12 bases fitting TRBD1. The CDR3 sequence is 14 residues long. Trimming took 8 bases from V and 8 from J; bases not matched to a gene: 9. Looked up from germline, CDR1 is LNHDA and CDR2 is SQIVND (reference sequence). CDR3 loop: CASFGDRGLRGYTF. In DNA form, the CDR3 reads TGTGCCAGTTTCGGGGACAGGGGGCTTCGCGGCTACACCTTC.

In nucleotides, the CDR3 is TGTGCCAGCAGCCCTTCGGCTAGCTCCTACAATGAGCAGTTCTTC. Its translation: CASSPSASSYNEQFF. The rearrangement uses TRBV7-3 and TRBJ2-1; D is undetermined. V shed 5 bases and J shed 0 bases, with 11 bases lying between them. The germline gives CDR1 SGHTA, CDR2 FQGTGA. This CDR3 has 15 amino acids. The full variable domain, rest sourced from reference TRBV7-3 and TRBJ2-1, is GAGVSQTPSNKVTEKGKYVELRCDPISGHTALYWYRQSLGQGPEFLIYFQGTGAADDSGLPNDRFFAVRPEGSVSTLKIQRTERGDSAVYLCASSPSASSYNEQFFGPGTRLTVL.